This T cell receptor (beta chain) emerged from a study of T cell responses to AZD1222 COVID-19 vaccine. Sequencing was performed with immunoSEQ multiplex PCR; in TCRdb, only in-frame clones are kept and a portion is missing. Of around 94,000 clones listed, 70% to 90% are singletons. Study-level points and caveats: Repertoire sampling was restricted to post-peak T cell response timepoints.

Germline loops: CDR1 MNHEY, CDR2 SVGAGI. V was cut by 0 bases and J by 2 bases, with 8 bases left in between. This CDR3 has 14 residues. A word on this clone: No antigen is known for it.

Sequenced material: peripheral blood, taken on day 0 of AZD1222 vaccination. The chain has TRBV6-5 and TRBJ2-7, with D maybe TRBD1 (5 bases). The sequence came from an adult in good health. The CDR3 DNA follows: TGTGCCAGCAGTTACTCGAGACAGACCTACGAGCAGTACTTC. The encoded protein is CASSYSRQTYEQYF.